This paragraph covers one TCR beta chain sequence. The data derive from a study of beta chain features in type 1 diabetes. cDNA synthesis used the whole RNA isolate, giving expressed TCRB sequences. Roughly 3.4 million reads per sample on average were obtained from naive, central memory and regulatory T cell samples. Here immunoSEQ multiplex PCR was the method, and the copy in TCRdb shows in-frame clones only, minus some. The profile shows around 300,000 clones, 8% of them singletons. One heparinised blood draw, averaging approximately 0.11 L, came from each donor. J gave up 5 bases and V 4 bases, and 0 bases lay outside the gene matches. This CDR3 is 12 amino acids long. Germline V gives CDR1 SNHLY, CDR2 FYNNEI.

The chain carries TRBV2 and TRBJ1-1; TRBD1 aligns across 8 bases. The clonotype comes from a woman aged 18-29 years in good health. Sequencing input: central memory CD4+ T cells from blood. The DNA of the CDR3 is TGTGCCAGCAGTGGACAGGGGACTGAAGCTTTCTTT. Translated, it gives CASSGQGTEAFF.